This record concerns one T cell receptor (beta chain) sequence. What it recognizes is unknown. In TCRdb, the RT-PCR reads were re-called with MiXCR into one record per CDR3 protein. This table holds around 850,000 distinct CDR3 sequences, under 20% found once. This record comes from a study of response to subunit inactivated influenza vaccine. Whole-study findings and limits: Each seasonal flu vaccination may recruit only limited new T cells, authors suggested.

This specimen was PBMCs from blood, taken roughly 5 days after vaccination. This receptor was obtained from a man in his fifties who received an inactivated influenza vaccine.

CDR3 in DNA: TGCAGTGCTGGGACTAGCGGGATTCAAGAGCAGTACTTC. Protein: CSAGTSGIQEQYF. This sequence joins TRBV20-1 and TRBJ2-7, with 13 nucleotides matching TRBD2. CDR1 and CDR2 (germline): DFQATT, SNEGSKA (reference sequence). The trim removed 5 bases at V and 7 bases at J, leaving 5 bases unmatched. There are 13 residues in the CDR3.